Each of the 27 T cell receptor beta chains below was sequenced from the same sample in a study of T cell changes during pregnancy in multiple sclerosis (dated by TCRdb to between 2018 and 2020). The method behind the library was the immunoSEQ multiplex PCR assay. TCRdb re-hosts the immuneACCESS table, in-frame sequences only. Its copies lack some clones; in the studies checked, an unresolved V gene accounts for under half of them, and the cause for the rest is not known. Recorded for this sample are 50,000 to 75,000 clones; 91% of them occurred a single time. Clones ranked in the top ten supply approximately 1.5% of the sample. The sample consisted of peripheral blood, taken after pregnancy. These receptors originate from a female donor in good health, enrolled as a control in a pregnancy study.

This clone was recorded once. This chain joins TRBV19 and TRBJ1-2; D not resolved. Trimming removed 7 bases from V and 1 base from J, with 16 bases in between. The CDR3 contains 15 residues. Germline-derived CDR1 and CDR2 are LNHDA and SQIVND (reference sequence). The CDR3 spells CASTPRLVNNYGYTF. The CDR3 nucleotides are TGTGCCAGTACCCCCAGGCTGGTGAATAACTATGGCTACACCTTC.

The DNA of the CDR3 is TGTGCCACCAGCAGAAACAGGGGGAACACTGAAGCTTTCTTT. The encoded protein is CATSRNRGNTEAFF. The chain joins TRBV15 to TRBJ1-1; TRBD1 aligns across 7 bases. With V trimmed by 2 bases and J by 1 base, 1 base remained unmatched. This CDR3 has 14 residues. Per the germline V gene, CDR1 is LNHNV and CDR2 is YYDKDF (reference sequence).

V gene TRBV11-2 combines with J gene TRBJ2-5, with D possibly matching TRBD2 (6 bases). CDR3 length equals 13 residues. Trimming left V 5 bases short and J 2 bases short, with 9 bases between. The germline V gene has CDR1 SGHAT and CDR2 FQNNGV. CDR3 nucleotides: TGTGCCAGCAGCCGCGGGGTGCAAGAGACCCAGTACTTC. Its translation is CASSRGVQETQYF. Drawing the rest from reference TRBV11-2 and TRBJ2-5, the complete variable domain is EAGVAQSPRYKIIEKRQSVAFWCNPISGHATLYWYQQILGQGPKLLIQFQNNGVVDDSQLPKDRFSAERLKGVDSTLKIQPAKLEDSAVYLCASSRGVQETQYFGPGTRLLVL.

The CDR3: CASSEGTGAYGYTF. The CDR3 DNA reads as TGTGCCAGCAGTGAAGGAACAGGCGCCTATGGCTACACCTTC. This chain uses TRBV6-1 with TRBJ1-2; a possible D gene is TRBD1 (5 bases). CDR3 length: 14 residues. Trimming shortened V by 1 base and J by 4 bases, and 10 bases separated the two germline ends. Germline V gene sequence: CDR1 MNHNS, CDR2 SASEGT.

The genes are TRBV6-4 and TRBJ1-1, with D tentatively TRBD1 (6 bases). Trimming cost V 8 bases and J 7 bases, with 29 bases left between them. Germline values: CDR1 MRHNA, CDR2 SNTAGT. The CDR3 sequence is 17 residues long. CDR3 sequence: CASHIQGEDGLHDEAFF. The CDR3 nucleotides are TGTGCCAGCCATATACAGGGTGAGGACGGGCTCCACGATGAAGCTTTCTTT.

This chain uses TRBV4-1 with TRBJ2-5; D unclear. Per the germline V gene, CDR1 is MGHRA and CDR2 is YSYEKL. Trimming removed 0 bases from V and 5 bases from J, with 10 bases in between. The CDR3 sequence is 14 residues long. CDR3 region: CASSQDKSAETQYF. The CDR3 DNA is TGCGCCAGCAGCCAAGATAAGAGCGCCGAGACCCAGTACTTC.

The chain uses TRBV18 and TRBJ1-1; possible D gene TRBD1, 6 bases. The ends were cut back, 3 bases at V and 2 bases at J, with 10 bases in the middle. CDR3 size: 14 residues. CDR1 and CDR2 (germline): KGHSH, LQKENI. The CDR3 DNA is TGTGCCAGCTCACCGGCAGGGGCAAACACTGAAGCTTTCTTT. Its protein is CASSPAGANTEAFF.

The chain carries TRBV7-9 and TRBJ1-4, with 10 bases that match TRBD1. CDR1 SEHNR and CDR2 FQNEAQ come from the germline V gene (reference sequence). This CDR3 contains 16 residues. Trimming at V came to 0 bases and at J to 5 bases, leaving 3 bases not matched to a gene. CDR3 nucleotide sequence: TGTGCCAGCAGCTTAGCGCGGACAGGGGGGAATGAAAAACTGTTTTTT. Its translation is CASSLARTGGNEKLFF.

The V gene is TRBV7-6, the J gene TRBJ2-1; 9 nucleotides line up with TRBD2. Looked up from germline, CDR1 is SGHVS and CDR2 is FNYEAQ. This CDR3 contains 16 residues. The ends lost 5 bases at V and 6 bases at J; junction bases unmatched: 11. CDR3 loop: CASSPGRLAGRNEQFF. In DNA, the CDR3 is TGTGCCAGCAGCCCCGGTCGGCTAGCGGGGCGCAATGAGCAGTTCTTC.

J is TRBJ1-2 and V is TRBV9; D call uncertain. Germline V gene sequence: CDR1 SGDLS, CDR2 YYNGEE. V lost 0 bases and J 8 bases, leaving 23 bases between the germline ends. This CDR3 region has 17 residues. CDR3 region: CASSVGGGRAYSSGYTF. In DNA, the CDR3 is TGTGCCAGCAGCGTAGGGGGAGGGAGGGCCTACAGCAGCGGCTACACCTTC.

The chain is built from TRBV30 and TRBJ1-4; D is unresolved. Per the germline V gene, CDR1 is GTSNPN and CDR2 is SVGIG (reference sequence). Trimming shortened V by 8 bases and J by 7 bases, and 14 bases separated the two germline ends. The CDR3 loop spans 12 amino acids. Here the CDR3 reads CAMSAEFEKLFF. In nucleotides, the CDR3 is TGTGCCATGAGCGCAGAATTTGAAAAACTGTTTTTT.

This chain joins TRBV9 and TRBJ2-3; 11 bases line up with TRBD2. V gave up 0 bases and J gave up 8 bases; unmatched junction bases: 8. This CDR3 spans 16 amino acids. From germline, CDR1 is SGDLS and CDR2 YYNGEE. The CDR3 loop is CASSVGSSGGAGTQYF. The CDR3 bases are TGTGCCAGCAGCGTAGGTAGTAGCGGGGGGGCCGGTACGCAGTATTTT.

A few counts support this clone. The chain's CDR3 is CASSQGGTEAFF. The CDR3 coding sequence is TGTGCCAGCAGCCAGGGGGGCACTGAAGCTTTCTTT. The rearrangement links TRBV27 to TRBJ1-1; 7 nucleotides agree with TRBD1. Germline CDR1 is MNHEY and CDR2 is SMNVEV (reference sequence). J was trimmed by 4 bases and V by 6 bases; bases with no gene match: 2. This CDR3 is 12 amino acids long.

The V call is TRBV19, the J call TRBJ2-7; tentatively, D is TRBD1 (5 bases). V lost 5 bases and J lost 0, with 11 bases in between. The length of the CDR3 is 14 residues. Germline V CDR1 and CDR2: LNHDA, SQIVND (reference sequence). The CDR3 region is CASSWQGSSYEQYF. The CDR3 nucleotides read TGTGCCAGTAGTTGGCAGGGAAGCTCCTACGAGCAGTACTTC. The full variable domain, in which reference TRBV19 and TRBJ2-7 provide the parts outside the CDR3, is DGGITQSPKYLFRKEGQNVTLSCEQNLNHDAMYWYRQDPGQGLRLIYYSQIVNDFQKGDIAEGYSVSREKKESFPLTVTSAQKNPTAFYLCASSWQGSSYEQYFGPGTRLTVT.

The chain uses TRBV25-1 and TRBJ2-2; D might be TRBD1 (7 bases). The ends were cut back, 8 bases at V and 6 bases at J, with 19 bases in the middle. Germline CDR1 is MGHDK and CDR2 is SYGVNS. The CDR3 contains 15 residues. The chain's CDR3 is CASGGIRGIAGELFF. DNA of the CDR3: TGTGCCAGCGGGGGGATCAGGGGGATCGCCGGGGAGCTGTTTTTT.

The chain has TRBV6-5 and TRBJ2-2, with 7 positions matching TRBD2. V was pared by 6 bases and J by 0 bases, with 4 bases of the junction left unmatched. The CDR3 length is 15 residues. Germline lookup yields CDR1 MNHEY and CDR2 SVGAGI. CDR3 DNA: TGTGCCAGCAGATCTGGGGGGGCGAACACCGGGGAGCTGTTTTTT. Translation: CASRSGGANTGELFF.

The V gene is TRBV7-8, the J gene TRBJ2-7; TRBD2 might be the D (7 bases). CDR1 SGHVS and CDR2 FQNEAQ come from the germline V gene. The CDR3 is made up of 14 amino acids. V gave up 5 bases and J gave up 3 bases, with 14 bases separating them. The CDR3 is CASSPRGADYEQYF. The CDR3 DNA sequence: TGTGCCAGCAGCCCTCGGGGGGCTGACTACGAGCAGTACTTC.

In its sample, this clone was seen a few times. DNA for the CDR3: TGTGCCAGCAGCACTAGGCCATTTGGGGAGCTGTTTTTT. This translates into CASSTRPFGELFF. The chain couples TRBV7-2 to TRBJ2-2, with a possible D match to TRBD2 (5 bases). The CDR3 is 13 amino acids. Germline V CDR1 and CDR2: SGHTA, FQGNSA. Between the trimmed V and J ends, which lost 5 bases and 8 bases, there was a span of 12 bases.

The chain joins TRBV10-3 to TRBJ1-5, with 8 bases aligning to TRBD1. This CDR3 has 16 residues. V shed 6 bases and J 0 bases; nucleotides not matched to a gene: 7. CDR1 is ENHRY, CDR2 SYGVKD, per germline. DNA of the CDR3: TGTGCCATCAGCGGGACAGGAGCAAATAGCAATCAGCCCCAGCATTTT. The encoded protein is CAISGTGANSNQPQHF.

This clone has more than one count but fewer than ten. V is TRBV6-5 and J is TRBJ1-6, with 7 bases aligning to TRBD1. In germline, CDR1 is MNHEY, CDR2 SVGAGI. Losses at the gene ends were 6 bases for V and 9 bases for J; bases not matched to a gene: 8. The CDR3 has 14 amino acids. The CDR3 spells CASRAGTDGSPLHF. Here the CDR3 DNA reads TGTGCCAGCAGAGCCGGGACAGACGGTTCACCCCTCCACTTT.

V and J are TRBV12-5 and TRBJ1-4, with D tentatively TRBD1 (6 bases). CDR1 is LGHNT and CDR2 is FRNRAP in the germline V gene. The V and J ends lost 0 bases and 4 bases respectively, with 12 bases between them. The CDR3 is made up of 16 amino acids. Here the CDR3 DNA reads TGTGCTAGTGGTTTGGTAAGTTGCAGGGGTAATGAAAAACTGTTTTTT. This codes for CASGLVSCRGNEKLFF.

The genes are TRBV9 and TRBJ2-4; D remains unclear. V was cut by 0 bases and J by 6 bases, with 13 bases left in between. CDR3 length equals 15 residues. The germline V gene has CDR1 SGDLS and CDR2 YYNGEE. CDR3 nucleotide sequence: TGTGCCAGCAGCGTAGATCCGTCCAGTCTAAACATTCAGTACTTC. It translates to CASSVDPSSLNIQYF.

This clone turned up a few times. The rearrangement joins TRBV6-1 to TRBJ1-2, with 9 bases aligning to TRBD1. The CDR3 spans 13 residues. J lost 4 bases, V lost 8 bases, and 5 bases had no gene match. Germline values: CDR1 MNHNS, CDR2 SASEGT. The CDR3 reads CASGDRVVYGYTF. The CDR3 DNA reads as TGTGCCAGCGGGGACAGGGTGGTCTATGGCTACACCTTC.

The V gene is TRBV7-8, the J gene TRBJ1-5, with 7 bases that match TRBD1. The CDR3 contains 16 residues. Per germline, CDR1 SGHVS and CDR2 FQNEAQ. With 4 bases clipped from V and 0 bases from J, the junction kept 6 bases outside the gene matches. The CDR3 protein is CASSSLNRGSNQPQHF. In nucleotides, the CDR3 is TGTGCCAGCAGCTCGCTTAACAGGGGTAGCAATCAGCCCCAGCATTTT.

The table lists this clone with a few counts. The chain carries TRBV27 and TRBJ2-1; the match to TRBD2 covers 9 bases. The V gene end was trimmed by 7 bases and the J gene end by 4 bases; junction bases not matched to a gene: 5. The germline V gene encodes CDR1 MNHEY and CDR2 SMNVEV (reference sequence). This CDR3 has 14 residues. The CDR3 region has the DNA TGTGCCAGCACCCCTAGCGGGGTATACAATGAGCAGTTCTTC. Translating gives CASTPSGVYNEQFF.

This chain connects TRBV10-3 to TRBJ2-7, with 7 bases that match TRBD2. Germline V lookup: CDR1 ENHRY, CDR2 SYGVKD. Trimming cost V 0 bases and J 6 bases; bases outside gene matches: 5. The CDR3 has 14 amino acids. The CDR3 coding sequence is TGTGCCATCAGTGAGTCCTCAGGGAGGGGCGAGCAGTACTTC. It is translated as CAISESSGRGEQYF.

The V gene is TRBV19, the J gene TRBJ2-7, with D tentatively TRBD1 (5 bases). With 1 base removed from V and 3 bases from J, the gap between germline ends came to 13 bases. CDR3 size: 15 residues. CDR1 LNHDA and CDR2 SQIVND come from the germline V gene (reference sequence). The CDR3 sequence: CASSIGVQVYYEQYF. DNA for the CDR3: TGTGCCAGTAGTATAGGAGTACAGGTTTACTACGAGCAGTACTTC.